This T cell receptor (beta chain) was recorded in a study of blood T cell repertoires in COVID-19. Measured with immunoSEQ multiplex PCR; TCRdb has only the in-frame clones, and not every one. The sample records about 270,000 clones, around nine tenths being singletons. CDR3 length: 14 amino acids. Trimming pared 6 bases from V and 2 bases from J, leaving 8 bases between. The V gene's germline CDR1 is MNHEY and CDR2 SVGAGI. The genes are TRBV6-5 and TRBJ1-6; D gene uncertain. This clonotype originated in a woman in her sixties or seventies with COVID-19, enrolled during active disease. The material sequenced was peripheral blood. The CDR3 coding sequence is TGTGCCAGCAGGCTGGGCACCTATAATTCACCCCTCCACTTT. Residues: CASRLGTYNSPLHF.